A single sample is the source of the 22 T cell receptor beta chains below, sequenced in a study of cytomegalovirus exposure and HLA in healthy donors. PCR employed 60 Vbeta and 13 Jbeta primers. Sequenced by immunoSEQ multiplex PCR; TCRdb stores in-frame clones only, minus some. Seen here are just over 150,000 clones, around 88% observed once, and the top ten hold just under 2%. The sequenced material came from PBMCs. The receptors shown here come from a young woman in good health and CMV-seronegative.

In this sample, this clone turned up a few times. J is TRBJ2-7 and V is TRBV6-6; D is possibly TRBD2 (5 bases). This CDR3 has 13 amino acids. The V and J ends lost 2 bases and 3 bases respectively, with 8 bases between them. The germline V gene has CDR1 MNHNY and CDR2 SVGAGI (reference sequence). This chain's CDR3 is CASSYAGIYEQYF. The CDR3 region has the DNA TGTGCCAGCAGTTACGCCGGGATCTACGAGCAGTACTTC.

This clone was detected many times. The chain couples TRBV19 to TRBJ1-5; D is ambiguous. The V end lost 4 bases, the J end lost 6 bases, and 10 bases lay between the germline ends. This CDR3 is built from 13 residues. The germline CDR1 and CDR2 sequences are LNHDA and SQIVND (reference sequence). The CDR3 loop is CASSKTGGQPQHF. CDR3 sequence (DNA): TGTGCCAGTAGTAAGACGGGAGGTCAGCCCCAGCATTTT. Together with reference TRBV19 and TRBJ1-5, the CDR3 gives the full variable domain: DGGITQSPKYLFRKEGQNVTLSCEQNLNHDAMYWYRQDPGQGLRLIYYSQIVNDFQKGDIAEGYSVSREKKESFPLTVTSAQKNPTAFYLCASSKTGGQPQHFGDGTRLSIL.

V is TRBV18 and J is TRBJ2-7; maybe TRBD1 (5 bases). The CDR3 is 12 amino acids. V was cut by 3 bases and J by 3 bases, with 6 bases left in between. From germline, CDR1 is KGHSH and CDR2 LQKENI. CDR3 nucleotide sequence: TGTGCCAGCTCACCGACAGACTACGAGCAGTACTTC. Amino acids: CASSPTDYEQYF.

The genes are TRBV5-6 and TRBJ2-7; the match to TRBD1 covers 7 bases. Germline CDR1 and CDR2: SGHDT and YYEEEE. With 4 bases clipped from V and 6 bases from J, the junction kept 10 bases outside the gene matches. This CDR3 has 14 residues. The CDR3 is CASSIEGAPREQYF. The CDR3 coding sequence is TGTGCCAGCAGCATAGAGGGGGCGCCCCGCGAGCAGTACTTC. Full variable domain (remainder filled in from reference TRBV5-6 and TRBJ2-7): DAGVTQSPTHLIKTRGQQVTLRCSPKSGHDTVSWYQQALGQGPQFIFQYYEEEERQRGNFPDRFSGHQFPNYSSELNVNALLLGDSALYLCASSIEGAPREQYFGPGTRLTVT.

V usage is TRBV19 and J usage is TRBJ1-2, with 8 nucleotides matching TRBD1. CDR3 length: 17 amino acids. Looked up from germline, CDR1 is LNHDA and CDR2 is SQIVND (reference sequence). Trimming cost V 1 base and J 3 bases; bases outside gene matches: 10. The CDR3 DNA sequence: TGTGCCAGTAGTATAGTAGAACGTCAGGGGGCGGACTATGGCTACACCTTC. It encodes CASSIVERQGADYGYTF.

The chain joins TRBV19 to TRBJ2-5, with 12 bases aligning to TRBD1. Germline V gene data show CDR1 as LNHDA and CDR2 as SQIVND (reference sequence). CDR3 length: 14 amino acids. With V trimmed by 7 bases and J by 5 bases, 5 bases remained unmatched. The CDR3 loop is CASKGTGGPETQYF. In nucleotides, the CDR3 is TGTGCCAGTAAAGGGACAGGGGGCCCTGAGACCCAGTACTTC.

V and J are TRBV5-6 and TRBJ1-1; D is unresolved. Trimming took off 1 base at V and 3 bases at J, with 10 bases between the two ends. Germline CDR1 reads SGHDT; CDR2 reads YYEEEE. CDR3 length: 14 amino acids. The CDR3 spells CASSLRGFDTEAFF. CDR3 in DNA: TGTGCCAGCAGCTTGCGAGGATTCGACACTGAAGCTTTCTTT.

The chain couples TRBV27 to TRBJ2-2, with D possibly matching TRBD1 (5 bases). Trimming took 5 bases from V and 8 from J, leaving 24 bases between them. The CDR3 is made up of 17 amino acids. The germline V gene encodes CDR1 MNHEY and CDR2 SMNVEV (reference sequence). CDR3: CASSLVGPAGFRGELFF. The CDR3, as DNA: TGTGCCAGCAGTCTTGTGGGCCCTGCAGGGTTCAGGGGGGAGCTGTTTTTT.

This chain links TRBV19 with TRBJ1-2; 7 positions agree with TRBD1. Germline V CDR1 and CDR2: LNHDA, SQIVND (reference sequence). The V gene end was trimmed by 6 bases and the J gene end by 6 bases; junction bases not matched to a gene: 7. This CDR3 has 13 amino acids. The CDR3 DNA reads as TGTGCCAGTAGGAGACAGGGTGGAGATGGCTACACCTTC. This gives the protein CASRRQGGDGYTF.

The chain joins TRBV11-3 to TRBJ2-2; 7 bases agree with TRBD1. This CDR3 has 14 residues. CDR1 and CDR2 from the germline V gene are SGHNT and YENEEA. The J segment lost 6 bases and the V segment lost 5 bases, leaving 6 bases of the junction unmatched. DNA for the CDR3: TGTGCCAGCAGCCAAACTCAGGGGGCCGGGGAGCTGTTTTTT. Residues: CASSQTQGAGELFF.

In this sample, this clone turned up once. This rearrangement joins TRBV6-1 to TRBJ1-1; D remains unclear. The V gene lost 7 bases and the J gene lost 2 bases, with 8 bases spanning the gap. Germline V gene data show CDR1 as MNHNS and CDR2 as SASEGT. This CDR3 spans 12 amino acids. The chain's CDR3 is CASTTTNTEAFF. CDR3 DNA: TGTGCCAGCACCACAACCAACACTGAAGCTTTCTTT.

The J gene is TRBJ1-2, the V gene TRBV27; tentatively, D is TRBD1 (5 bases). Trimming removed 3 bases at V and 4 bases at J, with 18 bases between. From germline, CDR1 is MNHEY and CDR2 SMNVEV (reference sequence). This CDR3 has 16 amino acids. Written as DNA, the CDR3 is TGTGCCAGCAGTTTGGGGACGCCTCGGGGGAGCTATGGCTACACCTTC. Translation gives CASSLGTPRGSYGYTF.

This clone was picked up one time. The V gene is TRBV19, the J gene TRBJ2-1; the match to TRBD1 covers 8 bases. V lost 2 bases, J lost 2 bases, and 5 bases stayed unmatched. Germline V gene lookup returns CDR1 LNHDA and CDR2 SQIVND (reference sequence). CDR3 length: 16 amino acids. The CDR3 is CASSISTGGTYNEQFF. CDR3 in DNA: TGTGCCAGTAGTATAAGTACAGGGGGAACCTACAATGAGCAGTTCTTC.

For the CDR3, the DNA is TGTGCCAGCAGAAGGACAGGGGAAGCTTTCTTT. It codes for CASRRTGEAFF. The genes are TRBV27 and TRBJ1-1, with 8 nucleotides matching TRBD1. The V and J ends lost 6 bases and 8 bases, in that order; junction bases with no gene match: 2. The CDR3 covers 11 residues. CDR1 MNHEY and CDR2 SMNVEV come from the germline V gene (reference sequence).

The chain combines TRBV5-5 with TRBJ2-3; maybe TRBD2 (6 bases). Germline V gene data show CDR1 as SGHKS and CDR2 as YYEKEE (reference sequence). Trimming stripped 3 bases from V and 4 bases from J, with 6 bases between. The CDR3 is 12 residues long. The CDR3 loop is CASSWEADTQYF. As DNA, the CDR3 is TGTGCCAGCAGCTGGGAGGCAGATACGCAGTATTTT.

This chain connects TRBV11-2 to TRBJ1-1, with 10 nucleotides matching TRBD1. J gave up 5 bases and V 5 bases, and 5 bases lay outside the gene matches. CDR3 length equals 14 residues. Per the germline V gene, CDR1 is SGHAT and CDR2 is FQNNGV. Written as DNA, the CDR3 is TGTGCCAGCAGCCCCGGGACAGGGGAAACTGAAGCTTTCTTT. Translation: CASSPGTGETEAFF.

The rearrangement links TRBV6-1 to TRBJ2-3, with D maybe TRBD2 (6 bases). Per germline, CDR1 MNHNS and CDR2 SASEGT. This CDR3 comprises 15 residues. The V and J ends lost 2 bases and 4 bases respectively, with 13 bases between them. The CDR3 DNA reads TGTGCCAGCAGTGAAAGTGGGGGGTCGGCAGATACGCAGTATTTT. Translated, it gives CASSESGGSADTQYF.

The chain links TRBV5-6 to TRBJ2-1; 8 bases are a match to TRBD1. The CDR3 is 15 residues long. The trim removed 0 bases at V and 9 bases at J, leaving 8 bases unmatched. Per germline, CDR1 SGHDT and CDR2 YYEEEE. The CDR3 spells CASSLDWTGSREQFF. The DNA of the CDR3 is TGTGCCAGCAGCTTGGATTGGACAGGGAGTCGTGAGCAGTTCTTC.

This chain uses TRBV30 with TRBJ1-1; no definite D call. The CDR3 totals 13 residues. Trimming took 4 bases from V and 0 from J, leaving 9 bases between them. Germline CDR1 GTSNPN, CDR2 SVGIG (reference sequence). This chain's CDR3 is CAWKRSLNTEAFF. The CDR3 DNA reads TGTGCCTGGAAACGGAGTCTGAACACTGAAGCTTTCTTT.

The V call is TRBV19, the J call TRBJ1-2, with TRBD1 matching 7 bases. The germline V gene encodes CDR1 LNHDA and CDR2 SQIVND (reference sequence). CDR3 length: 13 amino acids. V shed 6 bases, J shed 6 bases, and the junction held 7 bases outside the gene matches. The CDR3 coding sequence is TGTGCCAGTAGGCACGACAGGGCGGATGGCTACACCTTC. It is translated as CASRHDRADGYTF. Supplemented by reference TRBV19 and TRBJ1-2, the full variable domain reads DGGITQSPKYLFRKEGQNVTLSCEQNLNHDAMYWYRQDPGQGLRLIYYSQIVNDFQKGDIAEGYSVSREKKESFPLTVTSAQKNPTAFYLCASRHDRADGYTFGSGTRLTVV.

J is TRBJ2-7 and V is TRBV5-4, with D possibly matching TRBD2 (7 bases). Trimming stripped 4 bases from V and 0 bases from J, with 14 bases between. The length of the CDR3 is 15 residues. Germline lookup yields CDR1 SGHNT and CDR2 YYREEE (reference sequence). CDR3 DNA sequence: TGTGCCAGCAGCCGGGGAGGGGGTACCTCCTACGAGCAGTACTTC. The encoded protein is CASSRGGGTSYEQYF.

V and J are TRBV4-1 and TRBJ2-1; possibly TRBD1 for D (6 bases). The CDR3 is 13 amino acids. V lost 10 bases, J lost 8 bases, and 18 bases lay in between. The V gene's germline CDR1 is MGHRA and CDR2 YSYEKL. CDR3 protein: CATQGSPFDEQFF. CDR3 sequence (DNA): TGCGCCACCCAGGGGTCCCCCTTTGATGAGCAGTTCTTC.